This TCR beta chain derives from a study of T cells after yellow fever vaccination. Whole-study results and caveats: FACS-sorted repertoires could harbor abundant contaminating bulk-population clonotypes. Though it reached lower strength, the secondary response hit its peak faster, day 5 versus 15. There was a small share of clonotypes that showed up in both the CD4 and CD8 compartments.

Points on this clonotype: Its antigen is not identified.

The study made its TCR cDNA through 5'RACE template switching. That step introduced a universal primer site along with UMIs. TCRdb used MiXCR to reprocess the 5' RACE reads, holding one entry per CDR3 protein. Among 500,000 to 650,000 distinct CDR3 sequences listed, 9% to 15% were seen once. The CDR3 sequence is 17 residues long. Germline V lookup: CDR1 KGHSH, CDR2 LQKENI. Deletions cut 5 bases from V and 4 bases from J, with 22 bases between. The clonotype originates from a man younger than 40 who received the YFV17D yellow fever vaccine. This specimen consisted of PBMCs, obtained on the day of the yellow fever booster vaccination. The V gene is TRBV18, the J gene TRBJ2-3; perhaps TRBD2 as D (5 bases). This CDR3 reads CASSVPRTLGVADTQYF. The CDR3 region has the DNA TGTGCCAGCTCAGTCCCGAGGACTTTGGGAGTGGCAGATACGCAGTATTTT.